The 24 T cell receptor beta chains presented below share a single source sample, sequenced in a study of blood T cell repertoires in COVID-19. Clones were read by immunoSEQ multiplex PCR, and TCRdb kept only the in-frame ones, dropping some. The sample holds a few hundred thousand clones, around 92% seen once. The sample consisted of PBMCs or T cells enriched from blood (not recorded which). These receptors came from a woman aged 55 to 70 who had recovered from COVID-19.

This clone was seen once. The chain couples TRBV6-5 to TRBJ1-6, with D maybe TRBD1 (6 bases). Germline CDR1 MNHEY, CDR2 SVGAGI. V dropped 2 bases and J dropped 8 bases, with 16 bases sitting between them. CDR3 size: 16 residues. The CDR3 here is CASSYAGDIRHSPLHF. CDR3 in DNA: TGTGCCAGCAGTTACGCCGGGGACATTAGACATTCACCCCTCCACTTT.

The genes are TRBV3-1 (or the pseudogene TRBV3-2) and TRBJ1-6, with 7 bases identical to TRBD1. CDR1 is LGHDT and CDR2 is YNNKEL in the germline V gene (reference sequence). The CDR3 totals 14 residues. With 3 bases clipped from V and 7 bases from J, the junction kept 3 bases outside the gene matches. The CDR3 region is CASSQSDRNSPLHF. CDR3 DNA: TGTGCCAGCAGCCAGTCGGACAGGAATTCACCCCTCCACTTT.

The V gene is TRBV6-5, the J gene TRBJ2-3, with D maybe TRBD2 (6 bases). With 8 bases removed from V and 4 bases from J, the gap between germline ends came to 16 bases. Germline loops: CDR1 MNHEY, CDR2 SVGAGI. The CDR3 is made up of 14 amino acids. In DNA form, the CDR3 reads TGTGCCAGCTCTATGTGGGGGGAGGCAGATACGCAGTATTTT. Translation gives CASSMWGEADTQYF.

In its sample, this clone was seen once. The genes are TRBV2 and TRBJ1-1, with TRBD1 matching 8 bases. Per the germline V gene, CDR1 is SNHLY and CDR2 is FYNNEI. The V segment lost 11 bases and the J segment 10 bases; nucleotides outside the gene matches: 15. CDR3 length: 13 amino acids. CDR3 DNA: TGTGCCCCGGGGACAGGCCCTGCAATGGGAGCTTTCTTT. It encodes CAPGTGPAMGAFF.

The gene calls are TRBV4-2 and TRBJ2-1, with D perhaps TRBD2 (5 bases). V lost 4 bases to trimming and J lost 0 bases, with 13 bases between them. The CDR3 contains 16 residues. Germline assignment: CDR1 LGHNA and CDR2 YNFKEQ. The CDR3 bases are TGTGCCAGCAGCCCCCAACGAGGGATCTCCTACAATGAGCAGTTCTTC. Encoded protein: CASSPQRGISYNEQFF.

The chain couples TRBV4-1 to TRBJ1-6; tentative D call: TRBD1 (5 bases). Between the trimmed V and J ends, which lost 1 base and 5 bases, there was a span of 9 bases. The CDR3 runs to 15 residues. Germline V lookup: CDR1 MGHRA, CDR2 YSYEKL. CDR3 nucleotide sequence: TGCGCCAGCAGCCAAGGTTGGGGCCATAATTCACCCCTCCACTTT. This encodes CASSQGWGHNSPLHF.

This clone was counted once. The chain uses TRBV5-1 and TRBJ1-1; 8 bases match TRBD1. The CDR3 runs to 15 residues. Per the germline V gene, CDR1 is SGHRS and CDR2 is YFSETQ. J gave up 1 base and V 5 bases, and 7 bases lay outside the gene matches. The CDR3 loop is CASRNTGTGNTEAFF. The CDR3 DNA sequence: TGCGCCAGCAGAAACACCGGGACAGGGAACACTGAAGCTTTCTTT.

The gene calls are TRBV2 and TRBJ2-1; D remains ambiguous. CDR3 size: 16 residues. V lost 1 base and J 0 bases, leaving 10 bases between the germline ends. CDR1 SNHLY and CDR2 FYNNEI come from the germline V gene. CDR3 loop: CASSEGRSFSYNEQFF. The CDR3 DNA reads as TGTGCCAGCAGTGAAGGCAGGTCCTTCTCCTACAATGAGCAGTTCTTC. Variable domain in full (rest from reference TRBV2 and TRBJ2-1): EPEVTQTPSHQVTQMGQEVILRCVPISNHLYFYWYRQILGQKVEFLVSFYNNEISEKSEIFDDQFSVERPDGSNFTLKIRSTKLEDSAMYFCASSEGRSFSYNEQFFGPGTRLTVL.

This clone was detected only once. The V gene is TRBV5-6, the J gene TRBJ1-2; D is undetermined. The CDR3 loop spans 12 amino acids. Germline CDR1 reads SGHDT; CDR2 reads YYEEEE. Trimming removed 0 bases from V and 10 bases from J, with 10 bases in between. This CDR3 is CASSLGQKFYTF. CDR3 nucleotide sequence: TGTGCCAGCAGCTTGGGACAAAAGTTCTACACCTTC.

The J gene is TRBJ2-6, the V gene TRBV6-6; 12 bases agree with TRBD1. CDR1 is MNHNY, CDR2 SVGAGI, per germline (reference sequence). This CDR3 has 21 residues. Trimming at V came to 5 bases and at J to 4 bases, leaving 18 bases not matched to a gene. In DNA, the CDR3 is TGTGCCAGCAGTCGACTCTCGGGTATTCCGGGACAGGGGGCCGGGGCCAACGTCCTGACTTTC. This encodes CASSRLSGIPGQGAGANVLTF.

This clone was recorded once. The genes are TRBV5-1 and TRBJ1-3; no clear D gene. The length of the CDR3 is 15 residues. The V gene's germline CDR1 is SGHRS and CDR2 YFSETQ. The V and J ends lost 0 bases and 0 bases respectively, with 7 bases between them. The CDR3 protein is CASSLDTSSGNTIYF. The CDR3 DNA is TGCGCCAGCAGCTTGGATACTAGCTCTGGAAACACCATATATTTT.

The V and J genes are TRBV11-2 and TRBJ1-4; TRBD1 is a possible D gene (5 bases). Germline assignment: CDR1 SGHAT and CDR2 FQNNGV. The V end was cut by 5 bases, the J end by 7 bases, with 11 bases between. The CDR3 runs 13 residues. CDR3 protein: CASSQGIGEKLFF. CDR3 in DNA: TGTGCCAGCAGCCAGGGTATAGGTGAAAAACTGTTTTTT.

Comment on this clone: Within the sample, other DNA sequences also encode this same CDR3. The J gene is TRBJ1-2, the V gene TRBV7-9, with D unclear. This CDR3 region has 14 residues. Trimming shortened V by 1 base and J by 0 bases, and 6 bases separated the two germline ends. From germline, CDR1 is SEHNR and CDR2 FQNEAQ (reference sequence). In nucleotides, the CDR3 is TGTGCCAGCAGCTTAGGGGCCACTAACTATGGCTACACCTTC. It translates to CASSLGATNYGYTF.

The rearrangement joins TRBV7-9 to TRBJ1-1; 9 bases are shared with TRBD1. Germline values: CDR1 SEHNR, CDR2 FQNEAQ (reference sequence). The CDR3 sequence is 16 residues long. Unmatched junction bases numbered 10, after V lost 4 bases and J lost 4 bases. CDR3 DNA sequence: TGTGCCAGCAGCTCCAGATCTAAGACAGGGGGCACTGAAGCTTTCTTT. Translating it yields CASSSRSKTGGTEAFF.

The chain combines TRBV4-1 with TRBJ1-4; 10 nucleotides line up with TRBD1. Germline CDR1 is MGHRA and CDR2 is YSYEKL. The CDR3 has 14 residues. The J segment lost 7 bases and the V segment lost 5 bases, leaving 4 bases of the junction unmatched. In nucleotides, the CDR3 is TGCGCCAGCAGCTCGACAGGGGGCCGTGAAAAACTGTTTTTT. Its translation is CASSSTGGREKLFF.

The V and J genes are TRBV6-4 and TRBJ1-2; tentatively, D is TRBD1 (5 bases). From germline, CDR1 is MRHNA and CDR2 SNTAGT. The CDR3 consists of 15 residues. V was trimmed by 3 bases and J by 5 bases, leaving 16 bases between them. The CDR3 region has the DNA TGTGCCAGCAGTGAATCTTCGGGGGGAGGATATGGCTACACCTTC. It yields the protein CASSESSGGGYGYTF.

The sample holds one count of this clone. The CDR3 here is CATSRGTGGLEQYF. CDR3 nucleotides: TGTGCCACCAGCAGAGGGACAGGGGGCCTCGAGCAGTACTTC. This chain joins TRBV15 and TRBJ2-7; 11 bases are a match to TRBD1. Germline V gives CDR1 LNHNV, CDR2 YYDKDF (reference sequence). The CDR3 is made up of 14 amino acids. The V and J ends lost 1 base and 6 bases, in that order; junction bases with no gene match: 2.

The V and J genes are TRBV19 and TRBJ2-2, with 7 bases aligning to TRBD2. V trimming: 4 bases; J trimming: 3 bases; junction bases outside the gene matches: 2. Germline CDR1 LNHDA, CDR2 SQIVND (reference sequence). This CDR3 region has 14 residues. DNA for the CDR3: TGTGCCAGTAGTACAGGACTAGACACCGGGGAGCTGTTTTTT. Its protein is CASSTGLDTGELFF.

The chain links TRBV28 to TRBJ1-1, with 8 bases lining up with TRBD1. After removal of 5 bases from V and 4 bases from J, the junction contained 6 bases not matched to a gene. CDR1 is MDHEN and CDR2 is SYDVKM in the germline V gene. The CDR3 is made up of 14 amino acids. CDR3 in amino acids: CASSLTGDGTEAFF. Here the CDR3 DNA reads TGTGCCAGCAGTCTGACAGGGGACGGCACTGAAGCTTTCTTT.

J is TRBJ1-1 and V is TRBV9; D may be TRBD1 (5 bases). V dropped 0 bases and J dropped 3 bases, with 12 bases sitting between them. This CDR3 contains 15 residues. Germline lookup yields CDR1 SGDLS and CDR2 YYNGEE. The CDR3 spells CASSVGGRFDTEAFF. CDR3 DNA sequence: TGTGCCAGCAGCGTAGGGGGGAGGTTCGACACTGAAGCTTTCTTT. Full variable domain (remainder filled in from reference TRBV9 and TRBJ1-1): DSGVTQTPKHLITATGQRVTLRCSPRSGDLSVYWYQQSLDQGLQFLIQYYNGEERAKGNILERFSAQQFPDLHSELNLSSLELGDSALYFCASSVGGRFDTEAFFGQGTRLTVV.

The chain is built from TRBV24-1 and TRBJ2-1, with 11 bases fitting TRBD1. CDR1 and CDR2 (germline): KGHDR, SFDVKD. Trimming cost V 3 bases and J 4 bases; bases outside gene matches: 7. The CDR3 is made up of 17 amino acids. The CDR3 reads CATSDGLGQGAYNEQFF. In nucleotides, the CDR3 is TGTGCCACCAGTGATGGCCTAGGACAGGGGGCATACAATGAGCAGTTCTTC.

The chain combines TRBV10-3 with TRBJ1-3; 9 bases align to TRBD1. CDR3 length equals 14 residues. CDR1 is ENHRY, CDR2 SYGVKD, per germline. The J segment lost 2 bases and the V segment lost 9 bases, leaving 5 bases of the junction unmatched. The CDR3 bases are TGTGCCATGAAGGGACAGGGAACTGGAAACACCATATATTTT. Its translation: CAMKGQGTGNTIYF.

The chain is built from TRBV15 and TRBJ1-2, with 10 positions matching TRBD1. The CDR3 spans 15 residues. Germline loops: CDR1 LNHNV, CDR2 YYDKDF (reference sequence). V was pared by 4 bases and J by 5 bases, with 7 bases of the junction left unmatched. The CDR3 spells CATSTRDRGVYGYTF. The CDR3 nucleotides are TGTGCCACCAGCACCAGGGACAGGGGTGTTTATGGCTACACCTTC.

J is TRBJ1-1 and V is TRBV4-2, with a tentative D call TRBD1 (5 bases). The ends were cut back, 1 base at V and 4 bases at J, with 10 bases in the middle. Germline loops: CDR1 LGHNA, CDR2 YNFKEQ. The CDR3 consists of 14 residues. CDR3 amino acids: CASSQGWGGTEAFF. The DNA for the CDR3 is TGTGCCAGCAGCCAAGGTTGGGGGGGCACTGAAGCTTTCTTT.